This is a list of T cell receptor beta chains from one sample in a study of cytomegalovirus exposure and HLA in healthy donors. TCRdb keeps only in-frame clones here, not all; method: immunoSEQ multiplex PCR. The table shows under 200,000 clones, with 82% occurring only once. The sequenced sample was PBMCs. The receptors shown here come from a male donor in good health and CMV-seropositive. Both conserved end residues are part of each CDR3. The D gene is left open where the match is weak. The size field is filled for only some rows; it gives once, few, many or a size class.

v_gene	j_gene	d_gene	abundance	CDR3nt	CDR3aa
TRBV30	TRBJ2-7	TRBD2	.	TGTGCCTGGGCCGGGACTAGCGGTTCCTCCTACGAGCAGTACTTC	CAWAGTSGSSYEQYF
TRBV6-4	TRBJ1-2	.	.	TGTGCCAGCAGTGACTCGTCAGGGCACTATGGCTACACCTTC	CASSDSSGHYGYTF
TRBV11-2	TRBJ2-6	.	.	TGTGCCAGCAGCTTAGATCGGGCGTTCTCTGGGGCCAACGGCCTGACTTTC	CASSLDRAFSGANGLTF
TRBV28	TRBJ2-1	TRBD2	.	TGTGCCAGCAGTTTATTGCTAGCGGGAGTTATTGGGAATGAGCAGTTCTTC	CASSLLLAGVIGNEQFF
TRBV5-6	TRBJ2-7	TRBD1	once	TGTGCCAGCAGCACCGGGACAGGGCCCCACGAGCAGTACTTC	CASSTGTGPHEQYF
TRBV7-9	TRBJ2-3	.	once	TGTGCCAGCAGCGACGGGGGTCACACAGATACGCAGTATTTT	CASSDGGHTDTQYF
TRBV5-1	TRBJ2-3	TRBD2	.	TGCGCCAGCAGCCCACTAGCGGGGAGCACAGATACGCAGTATTTT	CASSPLAGSTDTQYF
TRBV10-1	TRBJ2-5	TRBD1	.	TGCGCCAGCAGTGAGGGACAGGACCCGGAGACCCAGTACTTC	CASSEGQDPETQYF
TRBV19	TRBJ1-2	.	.	TGTGCCAGTAGTACGGGGGATTCAGCATATAGCTACACCTTC	CASSTGDSAYSYTF
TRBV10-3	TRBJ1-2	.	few	TGTGCCATCAGTGCGCAGGGGAGTAACTATGGCTACACCTTC	CAISAQGSNYGYTF
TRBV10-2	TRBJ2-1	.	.	TGCGCCAGCGGGGACGGGAGCTACTCCTACAATGAGCAGTTCTTC	CASGDGSYSYNEQFF
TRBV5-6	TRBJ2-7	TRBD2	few	TGTGCCAGCAGACCCATAGCGGGGGGGTATAACGAGCAGTACTTC	CASRPIAGGYNEQYF
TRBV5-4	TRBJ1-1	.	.	TGTGCCAGCAGTTCCGCTCGAGTGAACACTGAAGCTTTCTTT	CASSSARVNTEAFF
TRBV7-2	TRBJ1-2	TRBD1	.	TGTGCCAGCAGCTTAGGGACAGGGGTGTATGACTACACCTTC	CASSLGTGVYDYTF
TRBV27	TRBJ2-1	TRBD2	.	TGTGCCAGCAGTTTTACCCGACTAGCGGGGGCATCCTACAATGAGCAGTTCTTC	CASSFTRLAGASYNEQFF
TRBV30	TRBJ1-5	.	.	TGTGCCTGGAGTGTACGGCGGAATAGCAATCAGCCCCAGCATTTT	CAWSVRRNSNQPQHF
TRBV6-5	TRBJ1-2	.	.	TGTGCCAGCAGTTACTCAGGGACTACCTACACCTTC	CASSYSGTTYTF
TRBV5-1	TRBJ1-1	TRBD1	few	TGCGCCAGCAGGTACCGGGACAGGGCCTCGAACACTGAAGCTTTCTTT	CASRYRDRASNTEAFF
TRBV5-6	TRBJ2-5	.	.	TGTGCCAGCAGCTCCGGGTCTAGGGGCGGGACCCAGTACTTC	CASSSGSRGGTQYF
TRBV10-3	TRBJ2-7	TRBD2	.	TGTGCCATCAGTGAGTCGAGAGGGCGGGAGTTGAACGAGCAGTACTTC	CAISESRGRELNEQYF
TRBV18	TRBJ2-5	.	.	TGTGCCAGCTCACCAGACCCTGCGGGAGAGACCCAGTACTTC	CASSPDPAGETQYF
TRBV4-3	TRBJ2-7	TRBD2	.	TGCGCCAGCAGCCAAGAGCCCCAGGGGCGGGGGGCCTCCTACGAGCAGTACTTC	CASSQEPQGRGASYEQYF
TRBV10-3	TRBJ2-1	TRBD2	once	TGTGCCATGGGGGGAGCGGGAGGAGCCTACAATGAGCAGTTCTTC	CAMGGAGGAYNEQFF
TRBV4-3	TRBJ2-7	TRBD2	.	TGCGCCAGCAGCCAGTCGGTGGGACTAGCGGGAAAGGGCGAGCAGTATTTC	CASSQSVGLAGKGEQYF
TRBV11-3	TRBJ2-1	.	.	TGTGCCAGCAGCCTCTCTAGCAGGGGCTACAATGAGCAGTTCTTC	CASSLSSRGYNEQFF
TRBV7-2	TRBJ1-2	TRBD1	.	TGTGCCAGCAGCTTTGACAGGGCGAACTATGGCTACACCTTC	CASSFDRANYGYTF
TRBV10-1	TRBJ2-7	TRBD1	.	TGCGCCAGCAGTGAGCCGGGACAGGGGAAAGACGAGCAGTACTTC	CASSEPGQGKDEQYF
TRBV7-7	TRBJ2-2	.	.	TGTGCCAGCAGCTCTCGGCGGGACACCGGGGAGCTGTTTTTT	CASSSRRDTGELFF
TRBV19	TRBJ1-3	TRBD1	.	TGTGCCAGTAGGACGGGACAGGGGAGCTCTGGAAACACCATATATTTT	CASRTGQGSSGNTIYF
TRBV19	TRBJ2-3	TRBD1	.	TGTGCCAGTAGTATTGGGACAGCCCGCACAGATACGCAGTATTTT	CASSIGTARTDTQYF
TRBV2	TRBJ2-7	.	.	TGTGCCAGCGCGGCTCCCGGTTCGGGGGAGCAGTACTTC	CASAAPGSGEQYF
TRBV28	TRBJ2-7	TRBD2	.	TGTGCCAGCAGTATAGGGACTAGCGGGAATTACGAGCAGTACTTC	CASSIGTSGNYEQYF
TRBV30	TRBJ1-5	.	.	TGTGCCTGGACCAACGACAGAAATCAGCCCCAGCATTTT	CAWTNDRNQPQHF
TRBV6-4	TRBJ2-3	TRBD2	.	TGTGCCAGCAGTGACTCTAGTAGCGGGGGGGCGGATACGCAGTATTTT	CASSDSSSGGADTQYF
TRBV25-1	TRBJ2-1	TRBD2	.	TGTGCCAGCAGAGTAGCGGGGGGTCCCAGCTCCTACAATGAGCAGTTCTTC	CASRVAGGPSSYNEQFF
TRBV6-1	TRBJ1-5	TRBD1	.	TGTGCCAGCAGTAAACAGGGGGCAGGGCAGCCCCAGCATTTT	CASSKQGAGQPQHF
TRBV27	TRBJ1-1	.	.	TGTGCCAGCAGTTTCGATGGCGGGACTGAAGCTTTCTTT	CASSFDGGTEAFF
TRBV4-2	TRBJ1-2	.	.	TGTGCCAGCAGCCCAAGAGTCCGACAGGTAGCGGGCTATGGCTACACCTTC	CASSPRVRQVAGYGYTF
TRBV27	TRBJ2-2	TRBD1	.	TGTGCCAGCAGCCTCGACAGGGGCTCCGGGGAGCTGTTTTTT	CASSLDRGSGELFF
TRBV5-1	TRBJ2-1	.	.	TGCGCCAGCATCGGGTACAGGGTCAATGAGCAGTTCTTC	CASIGYRVNEQFF
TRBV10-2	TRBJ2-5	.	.	TGCGCCAGCAGTGTGGGAGAACGTGGGGAGACCCAGTACTTC	CASSVGERGETQYF
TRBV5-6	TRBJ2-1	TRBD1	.	TGTGCCAGCAGCTGGAATCCGACAGGGGCGAGCTCCTACAATGAGCAGTTCTTC	CASSWNPTGASSYNEQFF
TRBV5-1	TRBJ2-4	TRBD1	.	TGCGCCAGCAGCCCCAGAGGACAGGACAAAAACAGTCAGTACTTC	CASSPRGQDKNSQYF
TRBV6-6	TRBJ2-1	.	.	TGTGCCAGCAGCCCTTGGAGAAATGAGCAGTTCTTC	CASSPWRNEQFF
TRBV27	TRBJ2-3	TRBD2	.	TGTGCCAGCAGTCTTCTAGCGGGAGGGCCTTATACGCAGTATTTT	CASSLLAGGPYTQYF